Detailed here is one TCR beta chain. The data were obtained in a study of cytomegalovirus exposure and HLA in healthy donors. The PCR contained 60 Vbeta and 13 Jbeta primers. The protocol was immunoSEQ multiplex PCR, while the TCRdb copy is restricted to in-frame clones and leaves out a portion. The data contain under 300,000 clones, around 90% of them singletons. The CDR3 runs to 16 residues. In germline, CDR1 is SGDLS, CDR2 YYNGEE. Trimming took 3 bases from V and 4 from J, leaving 19 bases between them. The sequencing sample was made of PBMCs. This receptor was identified in a girl between 2 and 10 years old in good health and CMV-seronegative. The chain is built from TRBV9 and TRBJ2-5; tentative D call: TRBD2 (6 bases). CDR3 nucleotides: TGTGCCAGCAGCGCCTTGGGCGGGATGATTCCAGAGACCCAGTACTTC. Its translation is CASSALGGMIPETQYF.